These 30 T cell receptor beta chains were sequenced from one sample in a study of CD8+ T cells in alopecia areata. Treatment: oral pan-JAK inhibitor, 5-10 mg twice daily. RNA extraction was followed by reverse transcription into cDNA, which acted as the sequencing template. Generated by immunoSEQ multiplex PCR, the TCRdb table keeps only in-frame clones and is missing some. The repertoire has about 200,000 clones, more than 45% of them found once; the top ten carry roughly 1.4%. The starting material was CD4+ T cells sorted from blood, obtained at week 4, from a patient treated with tofacitinib. Every receptor here comes from a human donor with alopecia areata.

The sample holds a few counts of this clone. Here the CDR3 DNA reads TGTGCCAGCAGACGCAATGGGGCCAAGGGCTCTTATAATTCACCCCTCCACTTT. It encodes CASRRNGAKGSYNSPLHF. The rearrangement links TRBV6-7 to TRBJ1-6; D is perhaps TRBD1 (5 bases). TRBV6-7 is reported as an ORF; its role is uncertain. The CDR3 is 18 amino acids. Trimming took off 6 bases at V and 4 bases at J, with 22 bases between the two ends.

The chain combines TRBV7-2 with TRBJ1-2, with D tentatively TRBD1 (5 bases). The germline V gene encodes CDR1 SGHTA and CDR2 FQGNSA. The CDR3 is 16 amino acids. The germline V and J ends were trimmed by 5 bases and 3 bases, with 19 bases remaining between them. The CDR3 spells CASSIRPSGGDYGYTF. CDR3 bases: TGTGCCAGCAGCATACGACCCAGCGGGGGTGACTATGGCTACACCTTC.

The rearrangement links TRBV30 to TRBJ2-4; D uncertain. The CDR3 runs 16 residues. V gave up 0 bases and J gave up 0 bases, with 12 bases separating them. Germline V gene lookup returns CDR1 GTSNPN and CDR2 SVGIG (reference sequence). CDR3 amino acids: CAWSVGRTIAKNIQYF. The CDR3 coding sequence is TGTGCCTGGAGTGTAGGCCGGACGATAGCCAAAAACATTCAGTACTTC.

The chain links TRBV29-1 to TRBJ1-5; 7 nucleotides agree with TRBD1. The CDR3 runs to 12 residues. V lost 5 bases and J lost 5; bases outside the gene matches: 3. The germline gives CDR1 SQVTM, CDR2 ANQGSEA. The CDR3 DNA reads as TGCAGCGTTCAGGGGGGCGATCAGCCCCAGCATTTT. As protein: CSVQGGDQPQHF.

The chain employs TRBV30 and TRBJ1-4; tentatively, D is TRBD1 (6 bases). Germline values: CDR1 GTSNPN, CDR2 SVGIG (reference sequence). The CDR3 sequence is 14 residues long. V lost 5 bases and J lost 7, with 17 bases in between. The CDR3 reads CAWAGTQVGEKLFF. The CDR3 region has the DNA TGTGCCTGGGCTGGGACACAGGTCGGTGAAAAACTGTTTTTT.

This chain connects TRBV4-2 to TRBJ2-1, with 9 nucleotides matching TRBD2. Germline V CDR1 and CDR2: LGHNA, YNFKEQ. The CDR3 totals 16 residues. V was clipped by 4 bases and J by 8 bases; unmatched bases: 12. The CDR3 protein is CASSPMRIAGADEQFF. The CDR3, as DNA: TGTGCCAGCAGCCCCATGAGGATAGCGGGGGCCGATGAGCAGTTCTTC.

In its sample, this clone was seen a few times. The V gene is TRBV4-3, the J gene TRBJ2-7; the D gene is possibly TRBD2 (5 bases). Trimming left V 5 bases short and J 6 bases short, with 14 bases between. The germline V gene has CDR1 LGHNA and CDR2 YSLEER. The CDR3 is made up of 13 amino acids. For the CDR3, the DNA is TGCGCCAGCAGCAGGCTTCTAGCCGGCGAGCAGTACTTC. Translated, it gives CASSRLLAGEQYF.

V usage is TRBV19 and J usage is TRBJ1-1; D ambiguous. The CDR3 runs 14 residues. V gave up 5 bases and J gave up 3 bases, with 13 bases separating them. Germline CDR1 and CDR2: LNHDA and SQIVND (reference sequence). CDR3: CASSSPPVDTEAFF. The CDR3 coding sequence is TGTGCCAGTAGTTCCCCGCCTGTTGACACTGAAGCTTTCTTT.

This clone has only a few counts. Other nucleotide sequences from this sample produce the same CDR3. V and J are TRBV25-1 and TRBJ2-2; no clear D gene. The CDR3 runs 11 residues. Trimming removed 4 bases at V and 6 bases at J, with 3 bases between. Germline assignment: CDR1 MGHDK and CDR2 SYGVNS. The CDR3 here is CASSAPGELFF. The CDR3 DNA follows: TGTGCCAGCAGTGCTCCCGGGGAGCTGTTTTTT. The variable domain in full, with the rest retrieved from reference TRBV25-1 and TRBJ2-2, is EADIYQTPRYLVIGTGKKITLECSQTMGHDKMYWYQQDPGMELHLIHYSYGVNSTEKGDLSSESTVSRIRTEHFPLTLESARPSHTSQYLCASSAPGELFFGEGSRLTVL.

This chain uses TRBV7-2 with TRBJ2-3, with 14 bases lining up with TRBD2. With V trimmed by 5 bases and J by 1 base, 5 bases remained unmatched. This CDR3 comprises 17 residues. Germline CDR1 is SGHTA and CDR2 is FQGNSA. The CDR3 DNA reads TGTGCCAGCAGCCCGGGACTAGCGGGGGCTGGCACAGATACGCAGTATTTT. It translates to CASSPGLAGAGTDTQYF. Based on the CDR3 plus reference TRBV7-2 and TRBJ2-3, the full variable domain is GAGVSQSPSNKVTEKGKDVELRCDPISGHTALYWYRQSLGQGLEFLIYFQGNSAPDKSGLPSDRFSAERTGGSVSTLTIQRTQQEDSAVYLCASSPGLAGAGTDTQYFGPGTRLTVL.

The rearrangement uses TRBV4-3 and TRBJ1-3, with D uncertain. The V and J ends lost 0 bases and 7 bases respectively, with 13 bases between them. Germline V lookup: CDR1 LGHNA, CDR2 YSLEER. The CDR3 is made up of 15 amino acids. The DNA for the CDR3 is TGCGCCAGCAGCCAAGATTCTACTCCGGCGAACACCATATATTTT. It is translated as CASSQDSTPANTIYF.

A remark on this clone: Germline is not matched at one junction end, which may reflect a read error. The chain recombines TRBV19 with TRBJ2-4; TRBD1 matches at 7 bases. This CDR3 contains 15 residues. In germline, CDR1 is LNHDA, CDR2 SQIVND (reference sequence). CDR3 protein: CASSDGRGSKNIQHF. The CDR3, as DNA: TGTGCCAGTAGTGACGGCAGGGGGTCCAAAAACATTCAGCACTTC.

This sequence joins TRBV4-1 and TRBJ1-1, with a weak D call TRBD1 (5 bases). The CDR3 has 16 residues. CDR1 is MGHRA, CDR2 YSYEKL, per germline. V was pared by 6 bases and J by 1 base, with 18 bases between. The CDR3 here is CASSNSGGIPNTEAFF. The DNA of the CDR3 is TGCGCCAGCAGTAATTCTGGGGGGATCCCGAACACTGAAGCTTTCTTT.

The J gene is TRBJ1-2, the V gene TRBV5-1, with 8 bases aligning to TRBD1. This CDR3 is 14 amino acids long. Germline V CDR1 and CDR2: SGHRS, YFSETQ. Trimming at V came to 4 bases and at J to 4 bases, leaving 6 bases not matched to a gene. The CDR3 is CASSPGQGSYGYTF. The CDR3 DNA sequence: TGCGCCAGCAGCCCAGGACAGGGTAGCTATGGCTACACCTTC.

This clone was observed a single time. The V call is TRBV6-5, the J call TRBJ1-5; no firm D call. CDR1 is MNHEY and CDR2 is SVGAGI in the germline V gene. V dropped 6 bases and J dropped 4 bases, with 10 bases sitting between them. The CDR3 consists of 13 residues. The CDR3 DNA sequence: TGTGCCAGCAGCCAAACCCGGAATCAGCCCCAGCATTTT. It codes for CASSQTRNQPQHF.

The CDR3 nucleotides are TGCGCCAGCAGCCAAGATGGGTTCAGGGGGGAAACTGAAGCTTTCTTT. This codes for CASSQDGFRGETEAFF. The V and J genes are TRBV4-3 and TRBJ1-1; 7 bases line up with TRBD1. CDR3 length: 16 residues. V trimming: 0 bases; J trimming: 5 bases; junction bases outside the gene matches: 9. Germline assignment: CDR1 LGHNA and CDR2 YSLEER.

CDR3 DNA: TGTGCCAGCAGCGTAGGACCGACTCAGCCCCAGCATTTT. Its translation is CASSVGPTQPQHF. The J gene is TRBJ1-5, the V gene TRBV9, with D uncertain. V gave up 0 bases and J gave up 6 bases, with 7 bases separating them. CDR3 length: 13 amino acids. From germline, CDR1 is SGDLS and CDR2 YYNGEE.

This clone came up a few times. The chain employs TRBV29-1 and TRBJ1-1; D is uncertain. The ends were cut back, 5 bases at V and 4 bases at J, with 17 bases in the middle. This CDR3 region has 14 residues. Germline CDR1 reads SQVTM; CDR2 reads ANQGSEA. CDR3 sequence: CSVQTRFGSTEAFF. In DNA, the CDR3 is TGCAGCGTTCAGACAAGGTTTGGCAGCACTGAAGCTTTCTTT.

Note on this clone: This sample includes further DNA sequences coding for the same CDR3. V gene TRBV29-1 combines with J gene TRBJ2-7; D is uncertain. Trimming pared 6 bases from V and 0 bases from J, leaving 6 bases between. The CDR3 contains 11 residues. CDR1 and CDR2 (germline): SQVTM, ANQGSEA. The CDR3 loop reads CSVRDSYEQYF. CDR3 sequence (DNA): TGCAGCGTCCGAGACTCCTACGAGCAGTACTTC.

The chain combines TRBV15 with TRBJ1-1; 8 positions agree with TRBD1. CDR1 is LNHNV and CDR2 is YYDKDF in the germline V gene (reference sequence). This CDR3 has 13 residues. V gave up 4 bases and J gave up 8 bases; unmatched junction bases: 6. In DNA form, the CDR3 reads TGTGCCACCAGCACTCCAGGGGGCAGAGAAGCTTTCTTT. This sequence encodes CATSTPGGREAFF. Complete variable domain (other parts from reference TRBV15 and TRBJ1-1): DAMVIQNPRYQVTQFGKPVTLSCSQTLNHNVMYWYQQKSSQAPKLLFHYYDKDFNNEADTPDNFQSRRPNTSFCFLDIRSPGLGDTAMYLCATSTPGGREAFFGQGTRLTVV.

CDR3 DNA sequence: TGTGCCAGCAGTGAGGCAGGCCGACCCTACGAGCAGTACTTC. Translating it yields CASSEAGRPYEQYF. The chain is built from TRBV2 and TRBJ2-7; D remains ambiguous. The V gene's germline CDR1 is SNHLY and CDR2 FYNNEI. Trimming stripped 3 bases from V and 2 bases from J, with 11 bases between. The CDR3 spans 14 residues.

This clone was seen a few times. The chain couples TRBV19 to TRBJ2-6; D gene uncertain. Germline V gene data show CDR1 as LNHDA and CDR2 as SQIVND (reference sequence). The CDR3 runs 15 residues. V was cut by 4 bases and J by 4 bases, with 11 bases left in between. Here the CDR3 reads CASSSPVGGANVLTF. The CDR3 DNA reads TGTGCCAGTAGTAGCCCGGTTGGCGGGGCCAACGTCCTGACTTTC.

The chain has TRBV5-1 and TRBJ2-2; maybe TRBD2 (6 bases). CDR3 size: 15 residues. V was shortened by 4 bases and J by 2 bases, with 12 bases between the two germline ends. CDR1 SGHRS and CDR2 YFSETQ come from the germline V gene. CDR3 in DNA: TGCGCCAGCAGCGGCGGGACGGAAAACACCGGGGAGCTGTTTTTT. Translated, it gives CASSGGTENTGELFF.

V gene TRBV4-1 combines with J gene TRBJ2-7; TRBD2 is a possible D gene (6 bases). This CDR3 is built from 17 residues. V was clipped by 0 bases and J by 3 bases, with 18 bases between them. The germline gives CDR1 MGHRA, CDR2 YSYEKL. The CDR3 loop reads CASSQEPPGEVGYEQYF. The CDR3, as DNA: TGCGCCAGCAGCCAAGAACCGCCTGGGGAGGTTGGCTACGAGCAGTACTTC.

This chain joins TRBV1 and TRBJ1-5; TRBD1 is the table's D call, not checked against the DNA. TRBV1 is flagged as a pseudogene. The CDR3 contains 16 residues. The DNA of the CDR3 is TGCACCAGCAGCCATCCGGGACAGGCATGTGGGGTGCCCCAGCATTTT. Translated: CTSSHPGQACGVPQHF.

The chain uses TRBV29-1 and TRBJ2-7; unclear D gene. Germline V lookup: CDR1 SQVTM, CDR2 ANQGSEA. V was clipped by 6 bases and J by 3 bases, with 27 bases between them. The CDR3 has 17 residues. The CDR3 loop reads CSVKILPPDGKLYEQYF. CDR3 coding DNA: TGCAGCGTAAAAATTCTGCCCCCGGACGGAAAACTCTACGAGCAGTACTTC.

The V and J genes are TRBV25-1 and TRBJ2-7; 7 bases align to TRBD1. The V gene end was trimmed by 6 bases and the J gene end by 6 bases; junction bases not matched to a gene: 8. Germline loops: CDR1 MGHDK, CDR2 SYGVNS. This CDR3 contains 13 residues. The CDR3 bases are TGTGCCAGCAGGGCTGGACAGGAAGGCGAGCAGTACTTC. It yields the protein CASRAGQEGEQYF.

In this sample, this clone turned up a few times. This CDR3 reads CATSPRAGSSYEQYF. For the CDR3, the DNA is TGTGCCACCAGCCCCCGGGCCGGGAGCTCCTACGAGCAGTACTTC. The chain carries TRBV15 and TRBJ2-7; D is perhaps TRBD2 (6 bases). V shed 5 bases and J shed 0 bases, with 14 bases lying between them. CDR3 length: 15 amino acids. Germline V CDR1 and CDR2: LNHNV, YYDKDF (reference sequence).

CDR3 DNA sequence: TGTGCCAGCAGCCTAAAGGGGCCAGGGGAGACCCAGTACTTC. This encodes CASSLKGPGETQYF. The gene calls are TRBV2 and TRBJ2-5; D possibly corresponds to TRBD1 (5 bases). V was trimmed by 6 bases and J by 5 bases, leaving 16 bases between them. Germline CDR1 reads SNHLY; CDR2 reads FYNNEI. The CDR3 sequence is 14 residues long.

The CDR3 region has the DNA TGTGCCAGTAGTAAGCGAACTCACTATGGCTACACCTTC. This encodes CASSKRTHYGYTF. This chain connects TRBV19 to TRBJ1-2; D uncertain. The germline V gene encodes CDR1 LNHDA and CDR2 SQIVND (reference sequence). The CDR3 spans 13 residues. V was cut by 4 bases and J by 3 bases, with 9 bases left in between.